Listed below are T cell receptor beta chains from one sample, sequenced in a study of T cells expressing NK-cell markers. With the 5' RACE reads reprocessed, TCRdb shows one record per CDR3 protein and no DNA. The sample is made up of around 700 distinct CDR3 sequences, and the top ten hold approximately 96% of it. Sequences were obtained from blood T cells: a sorted CD56 or NKG2C T cell subset, CD4+ or CD8+ T cells, or bulk PBMC T cells (not recorded which). Source of these receptors: a woman aged 18-35 years in good health. The CDR3 runs from the conserved cysteine through the conserved F or W. Clone size is stated in some rows and not others, as once, few, many or a class when expanded.

j_call | cdr3_length | v_call | clone_size | cdr3_aa
TRBJ2-3 | 12 | TRBV7-6 | NA | CASSPRTDTQYF
TRBJ1-2 | 14 | TRBV6-5 | NA | CASSHSTVYYGYTF
TRBJ1-2 | 13 | TRBV15 | NA | CATSREAYYGYTF
TRBJ1-4 | 18 | TRBV6-5 | NA | CASSRQGQRWARGEKLFF
TRBJ2-7 | 15 | TRBV4-1 | NA | CASSHAGGIGYEQYF
TRBJ1-1 | 15 | TRBV5-1 | NA | CASSLWQVRGTEAFF
TRBJ1-1 | 16 | TRBV13 | hyperexpanded | CASSLGRGRGNTEAFF
TRBJ2-1 | 18 | TRBV11-2 | NA | CASSPHRDAEGGYNEQFF
TRBJ2-3 | 15 | TRBV5-1 | NA | CASSWRTGGVDTQYF
TRBJ2-5 | 15 | TRBV7-9 | NA | CASSLVSEPWETQYF
TRBJ2-5 | 14 | TRBV20-1 | NA | CSAGAPGHEGSQYF
TRBJ2-3 | 16 | TRBV3-1 | NA | CASSQGQTQSVDTQYF
TRBJ1-6 | 14 | TRBV20-1 | NA | CSARVNRGDSPLHF
TRBJ1-5 | 12 | TRBV15 | NA | CATSSENQPQHF
TRBJ2-2 | 16 | TRBV19 | NA | CASSIGAAREAGELFF
TRBJ2-7 | 14 | TRBV5-1 | NA | CASSLGGPPYEQYF
TRBJ2-1 | 18 | TRBV4-1 | NA | CASSQIAADRGRGNEQFF
TRBJ2-7 | 13 | TRBV28 | NA | CASSWIQDYEQYF
TRBJ1-2 | 17 | TRBV7-9 | NA | CASSLERTTFPYYGYTF
TRBJ2-7 | 12 | TRBV20-1 | NA | CSAVSTTYEQYF
TRBJ2-7 | 16 | TRBV25-1 | NA | CASSGTVREGTYEQYF
TRBJ1-2 | 22 | TRBV5-6 | NA | CASSLWYHPIDRQGPTGKGYTF
TRBJ2-5 | 14 | TRBV28 | NA | CASSSMVTGGTQYF
TRBJ2-5 | 15 | TRBV6-2/TRBV6-3 | NA | CASSYRREDQETQYF
TRBJ2-3 | 13 | TRBV5-1 | medium-sized | CASSLISTDTQYF
TRBJ2-3 | 14 | TRBV5-1 | NA | CASSFWGGIDTQYF
TRBJ2-2 | 14 | TRBV24-1 | NA | CATSESLDTGELFF
TRBJ1-4 | 13 | TRBV7-9 | NA | CASSLTANEKLFF
TRBJ1-5 | 16 | TRBV27 | NA | CASSPTGTGMVQPQHF
TRBJ1-2 | 16 | TRBV19 | NA | CASNWGRGNLYYGYTF
TRBJ2-1 | 14 | TRBV6-2/TRBV6-3 | NA | CASSSVTLYNEQFF
TRBJ2-1 | 13 | TRBV10-1 | NA | CASSEVGGGEQFF
TRBJ1-2 | 13 | TRBV19 | NA | CASRPAMSPGYTF
TRBJ2-3 | 14 | TRBV20-1 | NA | CSARELAGGVTQYF
TRBJ2-2 | 15 | TRBV12-3/TRBV12-4 | NA | CASSPRTGWWGELFF
TRBJ1-5 | 16 | TRBV20-1 | NA | CSARVAGGPLNQPQHF
TRBJ1-1 | 15 | TRBV14 | NA | CASSQDRGRNTEAFF
TRBJ2-7 | 12 | TRBV6-5 | NA | CASSYGGHEQYF
TRBJ1-1 | 16 | TRBV6-1 | NA | CASNLSRFRPNTEAFF
TRBJ2-1 | 15 | TRBV20-1 | NA | CSARGLADYYNEQFF
TRBJ1-2 | 14 | TRBV20-1 | NA | CSARVGRCDYGYTF
TRBJ2-1 | 15 | TRBV2 | NA | CASSEQVRLYNEQFF
TRBJ2-7 | 20 | TRBV4-1 | NA | CASSGAHAGNYQRGVYEQYF
TRBJ2-7 | 15 | TRBV6-2/TRBV6-3 | NA | CASSYSLREPYQQYF
TRBJ2-5 | 15 | TRBV4-3 | NA | CASSQGTGWQETQYF
TRBJ2-3 | 13 | TRBV5-1 | NA | CASSHTTGKSQYF
TRBJ2-5 | 15 | TRBV18 | NA | CASSPIAGVEETQYF
TRBJ1-2 | 13 | TRBV10-3 | NA | CAISPDGHYGYTF
TRBJ2-3 | 15 | TRBV20-1 | NA | CSARGGTGYTDTQYF
TRBJ2-3 | 14 | TRBV12-3/TRBV12-4 | NA | CASSWEQGTDTQYF
TRBJ1-2 | 19 | TRBV14 | NA | CASSHERGSLLAPYYGYTF
TRBJ2-5 | 15 | TRBV10-2 | NA | CASSGIHRGRETQYF